These 27 T cell receptor beta chains were all obtained from the same sample, sequenced in a study of blood T cell repertoires in COVID-19. The protocol was immunoSEQ multiplex PCR, while the TCRdb copy is restricted to in-frame clones and leaves out a portion. The sample records 65,000 to 70,000 clones, 80% to 90% being singletons. The sequencing input was peripheral blood. The receptors here all came from a woman between 55 and 75 years old with acute or convalescent COVID-19.

The V gene is TRBV5-5, the J gene TRBJ2-5; 12 positions match TRBD2. After removal of 2 bases from V and 5 bases from J, the junction contained 4 bases not matched to a gene. This CDR3 comprises 15 residues. Germline V gives CDR1 SGHKS, CDR2 YYEKEE (reference sequence). In DNA form, the CDR3 reads TGTGCCAGCAGCTTTCCGACTAGCGGGAGCGAGACCCAGTACTTC. Translated: CASSFPTSGSETQYF. The variable domain in full, completed from reference TRBV5-5 and TRBJ2-5, reads DAGVTQSPTHLIKTRGQQVTLRCSPISGHKSVSWYQQVLGQGPQFIFQYYEKEERGRGNFPDRFSARQFPNYSSELNVNALLLGDSALYLCASSFPTSGSETQYFGPGTRLLVL.

This clone has more than one count but fewer than ten. The chain combines TRBV6-5 with TRBJ1-1; TRBD1 might be the D (5 bases). The ends were cut back, 5 bases at V and 5 bases at J, with 12 bases in the middle. Germline V gene data show CDR1 as MNHEY and CDR2 as SVGAGI. The CDR3 is made up of 13 amino acids. The CDR3: CASSTRTMTEAFF. The CDR3 DNA is TGTGCCAGCAGTACGCGGACAATGACTGAAGCTTTCTTT.

The rearrangement joins TRBV27 to TRBJ2-3, with D maybe TRBD2 (6 bases). The CDR3 consists of 18 residues. Germline-derived CDR1 and CDR2 are MNHEY and SMNVEV (reference sequence). Trimming took off 0 bases at V and 2 bases at J, with 18 bases between the two ends. The CDR3 sequence: CASSLSSLRSGLTDTQYF. In DNA form, the CDR3 reads TGTGCCAGCAGTTTATCGAGCCTCCGTAGCGGACTCACAGATACGCAGTATTTT.

The V and J genes are TRBV7-3 and TRBJ2-2; D possibly corresponds to TRBD1 (6 bases). From germline, CDR1 is SGHTA and CDR2 FQGTGA. V was pared by 2 bases and J by 5 bases, with 12 bases between. This CDR3 has 15 residues. In DNA, the CDR3 is TGTGCCAGCAGCTTATTAGGACAGTTGACCGGGGAGCTGTTTTTT. Translating it yields CASSLLGQLTGELFF.

J is TRBJ2-1 and V is TRBV7-3; a weak D match, TRBD1 (5 bases). Trimming removed 3 bases from V and 5 bases from J, with 14 bases in between. Per the germline V gene, CDR1 is SGHTA and CDR2 is FQGTGA. This CDR3 is 15 amino acids long. The CDR3, as DNA: TGTGCCAGCAGCTTTAGTCAGGGCGCCCACAATGAGCAGTTCTTC. Protein product: CASSFSQGAHNEQFF.

The V gene is TRBV19, the J gene TRBJ1-1, with 11 bases matching TRBD1. The V gene's germline CDR1 is LNHDA and CDR2 SQIVND (reference sequence). V dropped 4 bases and J dropped 5; count of bases not matched to a gene: 9. The CDR3 runs to 16 residues. The CDR3 sequence is CASSRGDRGSGTEAFF. The CDR3 nucleotides are TGTGCCAGTAGTAGGGGGGACAGGGGGAGTGGTACTGAAGCTTTCTTT. Using reference TRBV19 and TRBJ1-1 for the parts outside the CDR3, the full variable domain is DGGITQSPKYLFRKEGQNVTLSCEQNLNHDAMYWYRQDPGQGLRLIYYSQIVNDFQKGDIAEGYSVSREKKESFPLTVTSAQKNPTAFYLCASSRGDRGSGTEAFFGQGTRLTVV.

The V gene is TRBV5-4, the J gene TRBJ1-4; 9 bases map to TRBD1. The CDR3 extends over 18 amino acids. CDR1 and CDR2 (germline): SGHNT, YYREEE (reference sequence). V dropped 0 bases and J dropped 4; count of bases not matched to a gene: 10. The CDR3 DNA reads TGTGCCAGCAGCTTGGCCAGAGGACAGGGGCGAGGTAATGAAAAACTGTTTTTT. Encoded protein: CASSLARGQGRGNEKLFF.

This rearrangement joins TRBV5-6 to TRBJ2-7; D is undetermined. The CDR3 loop spans 16 amino acids. V was trimmed by 0 bases and J by 0 bases, leaving 13 bases between them. Germline V gene lookup returns CDR1 SGHDT and CDR2 YYEEEE. The CDR3 here is CASSLATRFYSYEQYF. CDR3 nucleotides: TGTGCCAGCAGCTTGGCTACCAGGTTCTACTCCTACGAGCAGTACTTC. The full variable domain, with the rest looked up from reference TRBV5-6 and TRBJ2-7, is DAGVTQSPTHLIKTRGQQVTLRCSPKSGHDTVSWYQQALGQGPQFIFQYYEEEERQRGNFPDRFSGHQFPNYSSELNVNALLLGDSALYLCASSLATRFYSYEQYFGPGTRLTVT.

The chain has TRBV9 and TRBJ2-1; no firm D call. The CDR3 consists of 14 residues. V dropped 0 bases and J dropped 9 bases, with 13 bases sitting between them. The germline V gene has CDR1 SGDLS and CDR2 YYNGEE. For the CDR3, the DNA is TGTGCCAGCAGCGTAGTTAATAGCTATAGTGAGCAGTTCTTC. Amino acids: CASSVVNSYSEQFF. The whole variable domain, filled in from reference TRBV9 and TRBJ2-1, reads DSGVTQTPKHLITATGQRVTLRCSPRSGDLSVYWYQQSLDQGLQFLIQYYNGEERAKGNILERFSAQQFPDLHSELNLSSLELGDSALYFCASSVVNSYSEQFFGPGTRLTVL.

V gene TRBV6-5 combines with J gene TRBJ1-5, with unresolved D. Germline V gene sequence: CDR1 MNHEY, CDR2 SVGAGI. V shed 7 bases and J shed 3 bases, with 10 bases lying between them. The CDR3 loop spans 13 amino acids. The CDR3 DNA sequence: TGTGCCAGCATGGGCAGTAACAATCAGCCCCAGCATTTT. Its protein is CASMGSNNQPQHF.

The CDR3 coding sequence is TGCAGCGCGGGGGGTGGCGGTGATCAGCCCCAGCATTTT. Translation: CSAGGGGDQPQHF. The gene calls are TRBV29-1 and TRBJ1-5; tentatively, D is TRBD1 (5 bases). This CDR3 is built from 13 residues. V was clipped by 7 bases and J by 5 bases, with 15 bases between them. Germline V gene sequence: CDR1 SQVTM, CDR2 ANQGSEA.

This chain uses TRBV30 with TRBJ1-4; 7 nucleotides match TRBD1. Germline values: CDR1 GTSNPN, CDR2 SVGIG (reference sequence). This CDR3 comprises 14 residues. With V trimmed by 5 bases and J by 6 bases, 9 bases remained unmatched. CDR3 DNA: TGTGCCTGGGCACAGGGGAGTAATTATGAAAAACTGTTTTTT. Translating it yields CAWAQGSNYEKLFF.

The rearrangement joins TRBV13 to TRBJ2-3; 12 bases align to TRBD2. Germline CDR1 is PRHDT and CDR2 is FYEKMQ (reference sequence). CDR3 length equals 17 residues. J lost 3 bases, V lost 5 bases, and 9 bases had no gene match. The CDR3 bases are TGTGCCAGCAGCATGGTAGGACTAGCGGGGACGACAGATACGCAGTATTTT. Its protein is CASSMVGLAGTTDTQYF.

V is TRBV18 and J is TRBJ1-1; tentative D call: TRBD1 (5 bases). This CDR3 comprises 13 residues. The germline gives CDR1 KGHSH, CDR2 LQKENI. V was shortened by 6 bases and J by 4 bases, with 12 bases between the two germline ends. CDR3 sequence: CASSSTEGTEAFF. The CDR3 bases are TGTGCCAGCTCTTCGACAGAAGGCACTGAAGCTTTCTTT.

The rearrangement links TRBV9 to TRBJ1-5, with a tentative D call TRBD1 (5 bases). Germline lookup yields CDR1 SGDLS and CDR2 YYNGEE. This CDR3 region has 14 residues. V shed 0 bases and J shed 6 bases, with 10 bases lying between them. The CDR3 is CASSVEGLGQPQHF. CDR3 nucleotides: TGTGCCAGCAGCGTAGAGGGACTCGGTCAGCCCCAGCATTTT.

V usage is TRBV7-3 and J usage is TRBJ2-7, with D perhaps TRBD1 (5 bases). The germline gives CDR1 SGHTA, CDR2 FQGTGA. The CDR3 covers 15 residues. Trimming removed 4 bases from V and 5 bases from J, with 18 bases in between. The CDR3 nucleotides are TGTGCCAGCAGCTCCAGGGCTCCCGGATTGGACGAGCAGTACTTC. Translation: CASSSRAPGLDEQYF.

The J gene is TRBJ1-1, the V gene TRBV6-5; D is undetermined. CDR3 length equals 15 residues. Germline V gene lookup returns CDR1 MNHEY and CDR2 SVGAGI. The V gene lost 6 bases and the J gene lost 6 bases, with 20 bases spanning the gap. CDR3 protein: CASRPVTSRNPEAFF. The CDR3 coding sequence is TGTGCCAGCAGACCAGTCACGTCCCGTAACCCTGAAGCTTTCTTT.

This clone was counted only a few times. The chain recombines TRBV5-4 with TRBJ1-2; D gene ambiguous. Per the germline V gene, CDR1 is SGHNT and CDR2 is YYREEE (reference sequence). This CDR3 comprises 14 residues. Trimming left V 2 bases short and J 6 bases short, with 14 bases between. The CDR3 loop reads CASSFPRGRDGYTF. The DNA of the CDR3 is TGTGCCAGCAGCTTTCCGCGCGGGCGCGATGGCTACACCTTC.

The rearrangement links TRBV6-6 to TRBJ1-2; a possible D gene is TRBD1 (6 bases). The CDR3 is 17 residues long. The germline V and J ends were trimmed by 5 bases and 8 bases, with 27 bases remaining between them. Germline V gene lookup returns CDR1 MNHNY and CDR2 SVGAGI (reference sequence). The CDR3 here is CASSHRDPVFVQGGYTF. The CDR3 DNA sequence: TGTGCCAGCAGTCACCGGGACCCGGTTTTCGTCCAGGGGGGCTACACCTTC.

V usage is TRBV11-2 and J usage is TRBJ2-7; 9 bases line up with TRBD1. The CDR3 has 15 residues. Germline CDR1 reads SGHAT; CDR2 reads FQNNGV. V lost 5 bases, J lost 0 bases, and 5 bases stayed unmatched. CDR3 residues: CASSRPGQGSYEQYF. CDR3 DNA sequence: TGTGCCAGCAGCCGTCCGGGACAGGGCTCCTACGAGCAGTACTTC.

Only one count was recorded for this clone. This sequence joins TRBV6-6 and TRBJ2-7; TRBD1 agrees at 7 bases. Germline V gene data show CDR1 as MNHNY and CDR2 as SVGAGI (reference sequence). V shed 7 bases, J shed 0 bases, and the junction held 9 bases outside the gene matches. This CDR3 is built from 15 residues. The CDR3 here is CASIPSGDSSYEQYF. CDR3 sequence (DNA): TGTGCCAGCATTCCCTCCGGGGACAGCTCCTACGAGCAGTACTTC.

The chain has TRBV19 and TRBJ1-3, with D tentatively TRBD1 (5 bases). The V gene lost 3 bases and the J gene lost 1 base, with 10 bases spanning the gap. This CDR3 comprises 15 residues. Germline values: CDR1 LNHDA, CDR2 SQIVND (reference sequence). This chain's CDR3 is CASSIRVGSGNTIYF. CDR3 in DNA: TGTGCCAGTAGTATCAGGGTCGGGTCTGGAAACACCATATATTTT.

V usage is TRBV6-2 or TRBV6-3 and J usage is TRBJ2-5; 7 bases map to TRBD2. Trimming removed 3 bases from V and 5 bases from J; junction bases left unmatched: 6. Germline assignment: CDR1 MNHEY and CDR2 SVGEGT. There are 14 residues in the CDR3. CDR3 amino acids: CASSYGLVAETQYF. CDR3 coding DNA: TGTGCCAGCAGTTATGGACTAGTAGCCGAGACCCAGTACTTC.

The chain combines TRBV7-9 with TRBJ2-7; D may be TRBD1 (6 bases). V was trimmed by 5 bases and J by 6 bases, leaving 11 bases between them. This CDR3 region has 12 residues. CDR1 is SEHNR and CDR2 is FQNEAQ in the germline V gene (reference sequence). The CDR3 sequence: CASSPQGTEQYF. In DNA form, the CDR3 reads TGTGCCAGCAGCCCACAGGGAACCGAGCAGTACTTC. The full variable domain, completed using reference TRBV7-9 and TRBJ2-7, is DTGVSQNPRHKITKRGQNVTFRCDPISEHNRLYWYRQTLGQGPEFLTYFQNEAQLEKSRLLSDRFSAERPKGSFSTLEIQRTEQGDSAMYLCASSPQGTEQYFGPGTRLTVT.

The gene calls are TRBV15 and TRBJ2-3; 7 bases match TRBD1. With 0 bases clipped from V and 3 bases from J, the junction kept 3 bases outside the gene matches. Germline CDR1 is LNHNV and CDR2 is YYDKDF (reference sequence). CDR3 length: 15 amino acids. CDR3 nucleotides: TGTGCCACCAGCAGAGAGACAGGGTTAACAGATACGCAGTATTTT. Its protein is CATSRETGLTDTQYF.

This clone occurred once. The chain uses TRBV24-1 and TRBJ2-7; 7 bases agree with TRBD2. Germline values: CDR1 KGHDR, CDR2 SFDVKD. This CDR3 contains 12 residues. V shed 4 bases, J shed 5 bases, and the junction held 1 base outside the gene matches. CDR3 sequence reads: CATSDRGDEQYF. Here the CDR3 DNA reads TGTGCCACCAGTGACCGGGGGGACGAGCAGTACTTC.

V and J are TRBV2 and TRBJ1-5; no definite D call. V was pared by 6 bases and J by 3 bases, with 15 bases between. Germline CDR1 reads SNHLY; CDR2 reads FYNNEI. This CDR3 contains 15 residues. In DNA, the CDR3 is TGTGCCAGCAGGGGGAGCAGGAGCCACAATCAGCCCCAGCATTTT. Protein sequence: CASRGSRSHNQPQHF. The whole variable domain, remainder taken from reference TRBV2 and TRBJ1-5, is EPEVTQTPSHQVTQMGQEVILRCVPISNHLYFYWYRQILGQKVEFLVSFYNNEISEKSEIFDDQFSVERPDGSNFTLKIRSTKLEDSAMYFCASRGSRSHNQPQHFGDGTRLSIL.